A single sample gave rise to the 8 T cell receptor beta chains below, sequenced in a study of blood T cell repertoires in COVID-19. Profiled with immunoSEQ multiplex PCR; TCRdb holds only in-frame clones, not every one. The sample gives 360,000 or so clones, roughly nine tenths of which show up once; 2.5% to 3% is in the top ten. The sequenced sample consisted of PBMCs or T cells enriched from blood (not recorded which). These receptors were collected from a woman aged 25 to 39 who had recovered from COVID-19.

The CDR3 sequence is CATSRERSGGHNEQFF. CDR3 sequence (DNA): TGTGCCACCAGCAGAGAACGGAGCGGAGGGCACAATGAGCAGTTCTTC. The genes are TRBV15 and TRBJ2-1; tentative D call: TRBD2 (6 bases). This CDR3 spans 16 amino acids. CDR1 is LNHNV, CDR2 YYDKDF, per germline (reference sequence). With 0 bases removed from V and 5 bases from J, the gap between germline ends came to 14 bases.

This CDR3 is CASSLVAGRYNEQFF. For the CDR3, the DNA is TGCGCCAGCAGCTTGGTGGCAGGGCGCTACAATGAGCAGTTCTTC. The chain links TRBV5-1 to TRBJ2-1; tentative D call: TRBD1 (5 bases). Trimming shortened V by 0 bases and J by 3 bases, and 10 bases separated the two germline ends. The CDR3 has 15 residues. Germline CDR1 SGHRS, CDR2 YFSETQ. The full variable domain, its missing parts supplied by reference TRBV5-1 and TRBJ2-1, is KAGVTQTPRYLIKTRGQQVTLSCSPISGHRSVSWYQQTPGQGLQFLFEYFSETQRNKGNFPGRFSGRQFSNSRSEMNVSTLELGDSALYLCASSLVAGRYNEQFFGPGTRLTVL.

The chain has TRBV5-1 and TRBJ2-7, with D perhaps TRBD2 (5 bases). This CDR3 spans 13 amino acids. The germline gives CDR1 SGHRS, CDR2 YFSETQ. V shed 3 bases and J shed 5 bases, with 12 bases lying between them. In nucleotides, the CDR3 is TGCGCCAGCAGCTCCGGACGAGCGGACGAGCAGTACTTC. Its translation is CASSSGRADEQYF.

The chain recombines TRBV4-1 with TRBJ1-1; 7 nucleotides align to TRBD1. Germline V lookup: CDR1 MGHRA, CDR2 YSYEKL. The CDR3 loop spans 15 amino acids. The junction had 7 bases not matched to a gene; V was cut back by 0 bases and J by 6 bases. This CDR3 reads CASSQDVSRGSEAFF. The DNA of the CDR3 is TGCGCCAGCAGCCAAGATGTAAGCAGGGGGTCTGAAGCTTTCTTT.

The gene calls are TRBV15 and TRBJ1-3; 8 nucleotides align to TRBD1. This CDR3 has 15 residues. Germline lookup yields CDR1 LNHNV and CDR2 YYDKDF (reference sequence). The V gene end was trimmed by 3 bases and the J gene end by 4 bases; junction bases not matched to a gene: 5. CDR3 coding DNA: TGTGCCACCAGCAGCCACAGGGGGGCAGGAAACACCATATATTTT. Translating it yields CATSSHRGAGNTIYF.

The V gene is TRBV4-2, the J gene TRBJ1-2, with TRBD1 as a possible D gene (5 bases). Trimming left V 1 base short and J 2 bases short, with 11 bases between. CDR1 LGHNA and CDR2 YNFKEQ come from the germline V gene. The CDR3 is 15 amino acids. CDR3 DNA sequence: TGTGCCAGCAGCCAAGGGACACTTAGCAACTATGGCTACACCTTC. Amino acid sequence: CASSQGTLSNYGYTF.

V is TRBV7-9 and J is TRBJ2-5; the D gene is possibly TRBD2 (6 bases). Per germline, CDR1 SEHNR and CDR2 FQNEAQ (reference sequence). This CDR3 comprises 14 residues. V gave up 3 bases and J gave up 10 bases, with 18 bases separating them. This chain's CDR3 is CASSFSPTLGGQYF. CDR3 DNA sequence: TGTGCCAGCAGCTTTAGTCCCACCTTGGGGGGCCAGTACTTC.

The rearrangement links TRBV12-3 or TRBV12-4 to TRBJ1-4, with no clear D. The CDR3 totals 13 residues. V dropped 3 bases and J dropped 4 bases, with 6 bases sitting between them. The DNA of the CDR3 is TGTGCCAGCAGTTTGAGCCATAATGAAAAACTGTTTTTT. Protein: CASSLSHNEKLFF.